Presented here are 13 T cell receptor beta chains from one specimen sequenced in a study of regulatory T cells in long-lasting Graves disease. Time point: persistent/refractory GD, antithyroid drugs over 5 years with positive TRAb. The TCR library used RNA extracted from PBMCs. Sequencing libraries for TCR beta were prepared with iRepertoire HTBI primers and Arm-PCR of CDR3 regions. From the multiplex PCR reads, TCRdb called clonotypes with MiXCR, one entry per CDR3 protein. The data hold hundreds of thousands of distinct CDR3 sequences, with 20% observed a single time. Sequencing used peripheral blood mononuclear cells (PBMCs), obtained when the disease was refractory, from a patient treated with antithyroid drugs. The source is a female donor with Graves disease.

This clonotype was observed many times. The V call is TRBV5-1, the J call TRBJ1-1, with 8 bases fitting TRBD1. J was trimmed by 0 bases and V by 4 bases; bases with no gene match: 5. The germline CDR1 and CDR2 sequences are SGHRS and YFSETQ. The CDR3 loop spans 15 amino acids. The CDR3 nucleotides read TGCGCCAGCAGCGAACACAGGGGGATGAACACTGAAGCTTTCTTT. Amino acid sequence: CASSEHRGMNTEAFF.

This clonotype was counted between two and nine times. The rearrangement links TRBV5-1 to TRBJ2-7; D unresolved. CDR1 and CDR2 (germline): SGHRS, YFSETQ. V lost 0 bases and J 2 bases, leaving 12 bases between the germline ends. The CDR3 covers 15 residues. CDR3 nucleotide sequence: TGCGCCAGCAGCTTGGCCCTCACCCCAACCTACGAGCAGTACTTC. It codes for CASSLALTPTYEQYF.

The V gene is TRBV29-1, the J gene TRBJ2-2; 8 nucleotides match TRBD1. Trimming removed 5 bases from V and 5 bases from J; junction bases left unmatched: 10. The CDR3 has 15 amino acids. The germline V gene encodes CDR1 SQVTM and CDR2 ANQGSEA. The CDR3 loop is CSVRPGGAGTGELFF. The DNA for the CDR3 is TGCAGCGTTCGACCAGGGGGCGCGGGAACCGGGGAGCTGTTTTTT.

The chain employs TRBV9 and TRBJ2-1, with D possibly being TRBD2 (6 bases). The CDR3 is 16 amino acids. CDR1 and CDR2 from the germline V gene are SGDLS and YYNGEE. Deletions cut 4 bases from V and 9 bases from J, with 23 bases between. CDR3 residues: CASSPPRTRDSGEQFF. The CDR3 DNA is TGTGCCAGCAGCCCCCCGCGCACCCGGGACTCGGGTGAGCAGTTCTTC. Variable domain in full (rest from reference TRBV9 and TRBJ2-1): DSGVTQTPKHLITATGQRVTLRCSPRSGDLSVYWYQQSLDQGLQFLIQYYNGEERAKGNILERFSAQQFPDLHSELNLSSLELGDSALYFCASSPPRTRDSGEQFFGPGTRLTVL.

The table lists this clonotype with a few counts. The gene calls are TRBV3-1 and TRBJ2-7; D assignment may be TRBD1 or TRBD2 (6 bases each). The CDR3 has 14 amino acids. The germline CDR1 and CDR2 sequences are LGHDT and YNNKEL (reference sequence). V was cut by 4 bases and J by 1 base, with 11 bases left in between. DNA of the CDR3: TGTGCCAGCAGCCCGGGGGACACTTCCTACGAGCAGTACTTC. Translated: CASSPGDTSYEQYF.

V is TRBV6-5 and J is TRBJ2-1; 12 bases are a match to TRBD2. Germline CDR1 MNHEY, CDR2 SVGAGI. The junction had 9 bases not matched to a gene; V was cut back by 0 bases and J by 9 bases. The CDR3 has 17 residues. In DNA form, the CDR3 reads TGTGCCAGCAGTTACTCCCGACTAGCGGGAGTGAATAGTGAGCAGTTCTTC. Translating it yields CASSYSRLAGVNSEQFF.

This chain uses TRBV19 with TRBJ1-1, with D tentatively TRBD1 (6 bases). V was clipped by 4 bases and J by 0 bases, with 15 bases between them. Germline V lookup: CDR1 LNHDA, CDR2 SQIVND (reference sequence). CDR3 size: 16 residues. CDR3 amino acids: CASSNPKQGMNTEAFF. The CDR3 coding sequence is TGTGCCAGTAGTAACCCGAAACAGGGAATGAACACTGAAGCTTTCTTT.

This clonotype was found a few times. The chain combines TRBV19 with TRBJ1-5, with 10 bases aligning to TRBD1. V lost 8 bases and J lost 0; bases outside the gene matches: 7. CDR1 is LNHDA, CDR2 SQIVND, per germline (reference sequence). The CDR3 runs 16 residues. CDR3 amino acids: CASGSGQGRSNQPQHF. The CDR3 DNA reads TGTGCCAGTGGCTCGGGACAGGGGCGTAGCAATCAGCCCCAGCATTTT.

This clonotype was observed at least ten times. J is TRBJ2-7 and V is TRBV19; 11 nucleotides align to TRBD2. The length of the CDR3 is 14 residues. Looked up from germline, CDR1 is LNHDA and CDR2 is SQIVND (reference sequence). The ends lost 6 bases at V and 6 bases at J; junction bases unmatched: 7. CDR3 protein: CASSMGGTSGEQYF. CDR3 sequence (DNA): TGTGCCAGTAGCATGGGCGGGACTAGCGGCGAGCAGTACTTC.

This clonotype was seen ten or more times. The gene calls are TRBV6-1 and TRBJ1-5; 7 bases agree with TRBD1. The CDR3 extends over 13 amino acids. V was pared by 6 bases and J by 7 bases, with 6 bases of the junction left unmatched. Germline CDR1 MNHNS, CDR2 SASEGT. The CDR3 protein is CASSLTGEQPQHF. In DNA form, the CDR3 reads TGTGCCAGCAGCCTCACAGGGGAACAGCCCCAGCATTTT.

CDR3 amino acids: CSARNPYSNQPQHF. The CDR3 nucleotides read TGCAGTGCTAGGAATCCTTATAGCAATCAGCCCCAGCATTTT. The chain carries TRBV20-1 and TRBJ1-5; the D is unclear. The V and J ends lost 3 bases and 0 bases respectively, with 9 bases between them. The germline V gene has CDR1 DFQATT and CDR2 SNEGSKA (reference sequence). The CDR3 sequence is 14 residues long.

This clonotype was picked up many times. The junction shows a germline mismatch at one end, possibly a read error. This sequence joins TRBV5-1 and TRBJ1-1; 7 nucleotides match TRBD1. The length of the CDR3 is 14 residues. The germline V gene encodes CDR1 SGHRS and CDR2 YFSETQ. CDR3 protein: CASSARQGNTEAFF. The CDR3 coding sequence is TGTGCCAGCAGTGCAAGACAGGGGAACACTGAAGCTTTCTTT.

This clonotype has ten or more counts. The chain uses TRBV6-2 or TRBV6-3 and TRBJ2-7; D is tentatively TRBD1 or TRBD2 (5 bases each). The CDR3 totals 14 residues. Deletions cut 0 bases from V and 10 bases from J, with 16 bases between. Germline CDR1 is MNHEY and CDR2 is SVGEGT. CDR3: CASSYSAEGLEQYF. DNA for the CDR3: TGTGCCAGCAGTTACTCGGCAGAGGGGTTAGAACAGTACTTC.